Presented here are 19 T cell receptor beta chains from one specimen sequenced in a study of shared clonotypes between healthy human individuals. The table came from immunoSEQ multiplex PCR; TCRdb's copy has only in-frame clones and leaves some out. The sample yields roughly 2 million clones, 90% to 95% seen once. The sequencing input was naive CD4+ T cells sorted from blood. Subset meaning: CD45RA+ positively selected. The receptors stem from a man younger than 35 in good health.

The chain is built from TRBV28 and TRBJ1-2; possible D gene TRBD1, 5 bases. V lost 9 bases and J 2 bases, leaving 10 bases between the germline ends. CDR3 size: 12 residues. Germline CDR1 MDHEN, CDR2 SYDVKM. The CDR3 DNA reads TGTGCCAGATGGGACCGCAACTATGGCTACACCTTC. It codes for CARWDRNYGYTF.

The chain has TRBV9 and TRBJ2-3, with 9 bases identical to TRBD2. V lost 3 bases, J lost 0 bases, and 5 bases stayed unmatched. This CDR3 contains 16 residues. The germline gives CDR1 SGDLS, CDR2 YYNGEE. The CDR3 DNA sequence: TGTGCCAGCAGCGAAGGGACTAGCACTAGCACAGATACGCAGTATTTT. Translation: CASSEGTSTSTDTQYF.

This clone came up a few times. The chain is built from TRBV19 and TRBJ1-6, with D possibly being TRBD1 (5 bases). V was cut by 6 bases and J by 8 bases, with 14 bases left in between. The germline CDR1 and CDR2 sequences are LNHDA and SQIVND (reference sequence). The CDR3 extends over 14 amino acids. The CDR3 sequence is CASRTEDWDSPLHF. The DNA for the CDR3 is TGTGCCAGTAGGACAGAGGATTGGGATTCACCCCTCCACTTT.

Regarding this clone: The same CDR3 can be traced to other DNA sequences in this sample. This chain connects TRBV5-4 to TRBJ2-7, with 10 bases lining up with TRBD1. The CDR3 runs to 15 residues. Germline CDR1 is SGHNT and CDR2 is YYREEE (reference sequence). V was clipped by 0 bases and J by 4 bases; unmatched bases: 4. CDR3 sequence reads: CASSLGGQGSYEQYF. For the CDR3, the DNA is TGTGCCAGCAGCTTGGGGGGACAGGGGTCGTACGAGCAGTACTTC.

With regard to this clone: Other DNA sequences from this sample encode an identical CDR3 as well. The chain combines TRBV5-1 with TRBJ2-7, with a tentative D call TRBD1 (5 bases). Germline loops: CDR1 SGHRS, CDR2 YFSETQ. The V end was cut by 0 bases, the J end by 1 base, with 8 bases between. The CDR3 is 14 residues long. The CDR3 sequence is CASSLVAGSYEQYF. CDR3 coding DNA: TGCGCCAGCAGCTTGGTAGCAGGGTCCTACGAGCAGTACTTC.

This sequence joins TRBV6-6 and TRBJ2-2, with TRBD2 matching over 9 bases. The length of the CDR3 is 16 residues. The junction had 13 bases not matched to a gene; V was cut back by 6 bases and J by 8 bases. Germline lookup yields CDR1 MNHNY and CDR2 SVGAGI (reference sequence). This CDR3 reads CASRISGLAGSGELFF. CDR3 nucleotide sequence: TGTGCCAGCAGAATAAGCGGCCTAGCGGGGTCTGGGGAGCTGTTTTTT.

CDR3: CASSLLGTGGGETQYF. CDR3 coding DNA: TGTGCCAGCAGTTTATTAGGGACAGGGGGCGGGGAGACCCAGTACTTC. The chain uses TRBV27 and TRBJ2-5; 12 bases line up with TRBD1. V gave up 1 base and J gave up 5 bases; unmatched junction bases: 5. The CDR3 runs 16 residues. CDR1 MNHEY and CDR2 SMNVEV come from the germline V gene (reference sequence).

The chain joins TRBV27 to TRBJ2-3, with 8 bases aligning to TRBD2. J gave up 0 bases and V 2 bases, and 4 bases lay outside the gene matches. The V gene's germline CDR1 is MNHEY and CDR2 SMNVEV (reference sequence). This CDR3 is built from 16 residues. As DNA, the CDR3 is TGTGCCAGCAGTTTAACGGGGGGGATTAGCACAGATACGCAGTATTTT. This translates into CASSLTGGISTDTQYF.

This rearrangement joins TRBV2 to TRBJ1-6; D unclear. Germline-derived CDR1 and CDR2 are SNHLY and FYNNEI. The V and J ends lost 2 bases and 5 bases respectively, with 10 bases between them. The CDR3 consists of 15 residues. Written as DNA, the CDR3 is TGTGCCAGCAGTGAACGAGGCAACGATAATTCACCCCTCCACTTT. Amino acids: CASSERGNDNSPLHF.

The chain has TRBV6-6 and TRBJ2-3; D perhaps matches TRBD2 (6 bases). V was trimmed by 8 bases and J by 1 base, leaving 16 bases between them. There are 15 residues in the CDR3. CDR1 MNHNY and CDR2 SVGAGI come from the germline V gene (reference sequence). This CDR3 is CASFALGLRTDTQYF. CDR3 DNA: TGTGCCAGCTTTGCCCTGGGACTGCGCACAGATACGCAGTATTTT.

V gene TRBV4-3 combines with J gene TRBJ2-2; D is perhaps TRBD2 (6 bases). The ends were cut back, 1 base at V and 8 bases at J, with 23 bases in the middle. This CDR3 region has 18 residues. Germline assignment: CDR1 LGHNA and CDR2 YSLEER. The chain's CDR3 is CASSQARGSALLGGELFF. DNA of the CDR3: TGCGCCAGCAGCCAAGCCCGGGGGAGCGCCCTCCTAGGGGGGGAGCTGTTTTTT.

The chain employs TRBV18 and TRBJ2-7, with D tentatively TRBD1 (6 bases). Germline V CDR1 and CDR2: KGHSH, LQKENI. Trimming left V 3 bases short and J 0 bases short, with 18 bases between. The CDR3 sequence is 17 residues long. This CDR3 reads CASSPYAGTQSSYEQYF. DNA for the CDR3: TGTGCCAGCTCACCCTACGCCGGGACACAAAGCTCCTACGAGCAGTACTTC.

This sequence joins TRBV10-3 and TRBJ1-2, with TRBD1 matching 7 bases. This CDR3 is 13 amino acids long. J gave up 4 bases and V 6 bases, and 5 bases lay outside the gene matches. In germline, CDR1 is ENHRY, CDR2 SYGVKD. The CDR3 spells CAISGDRVYGYTF. Written as DNA, the CDR3 is TGTGCCATCAGCGGAGACAGGGTCTATGGCTACACCTTC.

This clone has a single count. This sequence joins TRBV5-6 and TRBJ2-4, with a weak D call TRBD1 (5 bases). The germline V gene has CDR1 SGHDT and CDR2 YYEEEE. The CDR3 has 14 amino acids. Trimming pared 1 base from V and 9 bases from J, leaving 14 bases between. CDR3: CASSLRGPMVIQYF. The CDR3 DNA follows: TGTGCCAGCAGCTTGAGGGGCCCAATGGTCATTCAGTACTTC.

V and J are TRBV28 and TRBJ2-7; 7 bases are a match to TRBD1. There are 14 residues in the CDR3. Germline lookup yields CDR1 MDHEN and CDR2 SYDVKM. Trimming took 4 bases from V and 2 from J; bases not matched to a gene: 5. CDR3 bases: TGTGCCAGCAGTTCGGGCAGGGGGACCTACGAGCAGTACTTC. It translates to CASSSGRGTYEQYF.

The rearrangement uses TRBV5-8 and TRBJ1-1; 8 nucleotides line up with TRBD1. Per the germline V gene, CDR1 is SGHTS and CDR2 is YDEGEE. Germline trimming cut 4 bases from V and 8 bases from J; bases unmatched to any gene: 4. The CDR3 sequence is 12 residues long. Here the CDR3 DNA reads TGTGCCAGCAGCCGAAGGACAGGGGAAGCTTTCTTT. The encoded protein is CASSRRTGEAFF.

As to this clone: This sample also contains other DNA sequences that code for the same CDR3. The V gene is TRBV29-1, the J gene TRBJ2-3; D perhaps matches TRBD1 (5 bases). V shed 2 bases and J shed 1 base, with 7 bases lying between them. The germline CDR1 and CDR2 sequences are SQVTM and ANQGSEA. The CDR3 extends over 13 amino acids. The chain's CDR3 is CSVEKGGTDTQYF. The CDR3 DNA is TGCAGCGTTGAAAAAGGGGGCACAGATACGCAGTATTTT.

The chain couples TRBV5-4 to TRBJ2-1; the match to TRBD1 covers 11 bases. With V trimmed by 3 bases and J by 9 bases, 5 bases remained unmatched. The CDR3 is 14 amino acids. The germline CDR1 and CDR2 sequences are SGHNT and YYREEE (reference sequence). The DNA for the CDR3 is TGTGCCAGCAGCTCCGGACAGGGGGCCGGTGAGCAGTTCTTC. Residues: CASSSGQGAGEQFF.

This clone was observed a few times. The V call is TRBV5-4, the J call TRBJ2-5; 12 nucleotides match TRBD2. Trimming at V came to 0 bases and at J to 3 bases, leaving 6 bases not matched to a gene. The length of the CDR3 is 17 residues. Germline loops: CDR1 SGHNT, CDR2 YYREEE (reference sequence). In DNA, the CDR3 is TGTGCCAGCAGCTTGGGGCGTCTAGCGGGAGGGAAAGAGACCCAGTACTTC. This encodes CASSLGRLAGGKETQYF.